A single sample is the source of the 32 T cell receptor beta chains below, sequenced in a study of CD8+CD57+ T cells in acquired aplastic anemia. Profiling that covered TCR beta VDJ and CDR3 relied on genomic DNA as its template. One entry per CDR3 protein results from TCRdb running MiXCR on the reads. The table lists 150,000 or so distinct CDR3 sequences, roughly 45% of them singletons. Patients who underwent sequencing had shown CD8+CD57+ cell expansion by flow cytometry. Specimen: sorted CD4+, CD8+, or CD8+CD57+ T cells (not recorded which) from PBMCs. These receptor sequences come from a human donor with aplastic anemia.

This clonotype was observed many times. This sequence joins TRBV19 and TRBJ1-5, with D perhaps matching TRBD1 (6 bases). Germline V gene data show CDR1 as LNHDA and CDR2 as SQIVND (reference sequence). The CDR3 length is 14 residues. The V gene lost 5 bases and the J gene lost 5 bases, with 13 bases spanning the gap. CDR3 amino acids: CASSPTGFDQPQHF. The DNA for the CDR3 is TGTGCCAGTAGTCCAACAGGGTTTGATCAGCCCCAGCATTTT. Looking up the rest from reference TRBV19 and TRBJ1-5 gives the full variable domain: DGGITQSPKYLFRKEGQNVTLSCEQNLNHDAMYWYRQDPGQGLRLIYYSQIVNDFQKGDIAEGYSVSREKKESFPLTVTSAQKNPTAFYLCASSPTGFDQPQHFGDGTRLSIL.

The V and J genes are TRBV5-1 and TRBJ2-5; D call uncertain. This CDR3 contains 13 residues. The V gene lost 0 bases and the J gene lost 9 bases, with 12 bases spanning the gap. CDR1 and CDR2 from the germline V gene are SGHRS and YFSETQ. CDR3: CASSLGSNQPQYF. CDR3 coding DNA: TGCGCCAGCAGCTTGGGTAGCAATCAGCCCCAGTACTTC.

This clonotype has at least ten counts. The gene calls are TRBV9 and TRBJ2-5, with TRBD1 identical over 10 bases. V was clipped by 2 bases and J by 5 bases; unmatched bases: 9. This CDR3 is 16 amino acids long. Per the germline V gene, CDR1 is SGDLS and CDR2 is YYNGEE. CDR3 region: CASSVFDRGRGETQYF. The CDR3 coding sequence is TGTGCCAGCAGCGTCTTCGACAGGGGGCGCGGTGAGACCCAGTACTTC.

This clonotype was observed a few times. The CDR3 bases are TGTGCCAGCAGCTTAGGAGTGGCTAGCGGGGAAGAGACCCAGTACTTC. It encodes CASSLGVASGEETQYF. The chain links TRBV7-2 to TRBJ2-5, with 9 bases lining up with TRBD2. V lost 1 base, J lost 3 bases, and 6 bases stayed unmatched. The CDR3 covers 16 residues. Germline lookup yields CDR1 SGHTA and CDR2 FQGNSA.

The CDR3 DNA follows: TGTGCCAGCTCACCACCTTCGGGTCGGGAGGGCCCGGGGGCCCAGTACTTC. It encodes CASSPPSGREGPGAQYF. The chain has TRBV18 and TRBJ2-5; 8 bases agree with TRBD2. J gave up 9 bases and V 0 bases, and 15 bases lay outside the gene matches. Germline V gives CDR1 KGHSH, CDR2 LQKENI. The CDR3 is 17 residues long. Variable domain in full (rest from reference TRBV18 and TRBJ2-5): NAGVMQNPRHLVRRRGQEARLRCSPMKGHSHVYWYRQLPEEGLKFMVYLQKENIIDESGMPKERFSAEFPKEGPSILRIQQVVRGDSAAYFCASSPPSGREGPGAQYFGPGTRLLVL.

In regard to this clonotype: A read error may account for a junction end that differs from germline. The V call is TRBV2, the J call TRBJ1-1; D is unclear. Germline CDR1 is SNHLY and CDR2 is FYNNEI. The CDR3 runs 13 residues. CDR3 in DNA: TGTGCCAGCAGTGATGGCGGGGTAGCTGAAGCCTTCTTT. This encodes CASSDGGVAEAFF.

Worth noting for this clonotype: A junction end diverges from the germline sequence, so it may reflect a read error. The chain joins TRBV11-2 to TRBJ2-6, with D perhaps TRBD1 (5 bases). The CDR3 totals 17 residues. Germline V CDR1 and CDR2: SGHAT, FQNNGV. Here the CDR3 reads CASSSEGVVSGANVPTF. CDR3 nucleotides: TGTGCCAGCAGCTCGGAAGGGGTCGTCTCTGGGGCCAACGTCCCGACTTTC.

This clonotype was seen ten or more times. The chain carries TRBV5-8 and TRBJ1-2; D is unresolved. Trimming removed 1 base from V and 3 bases from J, with 10 bases in between. This CDR3 region has 14 residues. The germline gives CDR1 SGHTS, CDR2 YDEGEE. Written as DNA, the CDR3 is TGTGCCAGCAGCTTGTCGGAGATGGACTATGGCTACACCTTC. The encoded protein is CASSLSEMDYGYTF.

In its sample, this clonotype was seen a few times. This may arise from a read error, as a much more abundant clone is one base away. The CDR3, as DNA: TGTGCCGGCAGCCAAGCAGGTAGGCAGTTCTTC. Amino acids: CAGSQAGRQFF. The chain links TRBV11-3 to TRBJ2-1; D gene unclear. Germline-derived CDR1 and CDR2 are SGHNT and YENEEA. The CDR3 runs 11 residues.

This clonotype was picked up a small number of times. The J gene is TRBJ1-5, the V gene TRBV24-1, with D possibly TRBD1 on 5 matching bases. From germline, CDR1 is KGHDR and CDR2 SFDVKD. With 3 bases removed from V and 8 bases from J, the gap between germline ends came to 19 bases. The CDR3 runs 16 residues. This CDR3 is CATSDRQSRSIEPQHF. In DNA, the CDR3 is TGTGCCACCAGTGATCGACAGTCTAGGTCAATTGAGCCCCAGCATTTT.

This clonotype showed up just a few times. This chain uses TRBV25-1 with TRBJ1-2; 10 bases match TRBD1. The CDR3 is 15 residues long. V lost 4 bases and J lost 8; bases outside the gene matches: 10. The germline V gene has CDR1 MGHDK and CDR2 SYGVNS. The CDR3 spells CASSADRQGAYGYTF. DNA of the CDR3: TGTGCCAGCAGTGCCGACCGACAGGGGGCCTACGGCTACACCTTC.

The table lists this clonotype with a count of one. The chain joins TRBV6-5 to TRBJ2-5, with 7 positions matching TRBD2. In germline, CDR1 is MNHEY, CDR2 SVGAGI. The junction had 3 bases not matched to a gene; V was cut back by 0 bases and J by 2 bases. This CDR3 spans 15 amino acids. CDR3 nucleotide sequence: TGTGCCAGCAGTTACTCCGCGGGAGCTCAAGAGACCCAGTACTTC. It codes for CASSYSAGAQETQYF.

This CDR3 reads CASSPSVQETQYF. As DNA, the CDR3 is TGTGCCAGCAGCCCTAGTGTCCAAGAGACCCAGTACTTC. This chain links TRBV7-9 with TRBJ2-5; D is uncertain. The CDR3 covers 13 residues. Trimming cost V 5 bases and J 1 base, with 8 bases left between them. Germline loops: CDR1 SEHNR, CDR2 FQNEAQ (reference sequence). The entire variable domain, with the rest obtained from reference TRBV7-9 and TRBJ2-5, is as follows: DTGVSQNPRHKITKRGQNVTFRCDPISEHNRLYWYRQTLGQGPEFLTYFQNEAQLEKSRLLSDRFSAERPKGSFSTLEIQRTEQGDSAMYLCASSPSVQETQYFGPGTRLLVL.

This clonotype was seen ten or more times. The V and J genes are TRBV24-1 and TRBJ1-1; 7 nucleotides align to TRBD1. The length of the CDR3 is 15 residues. Germline loops: CDR1 KGHDR, CDR2 SFDVKD. With 4 bases clipped from V and 4 bases from J, the junction kept 8 bases outside the gene matches. The CDR3 region is CATSELTGRITEAFF. CDR3 bases: TGTGCCACCAGTGAACTGACAGGGCGAATCACTGAAGCTTTCTTT.

This clonotype was recorded many times. The rearrangement links TRBV5-5 to TRBJ2-3; either TRBD1 or TRBD2 may fit D (5 bases each). Germline CDR1 and CDR2: SGHKS and YYEKEE (reference sequence). This CDR3 is 15 amino acids long. V was pared by 3 bases and J by 6 bases, with 17 bases between. For the CDR3, the DNA is TGTGCCAGCAGCTCAACCGGGACGGCGCAGGATACGCAGTATTTT. It is translated as CASSSTGTAQDTQYF.

The chain combines TRBV24-1 with TRBJ2-3; 7 positions match TRBD1. This CDR3 region has 14 residues. Losses at the gene ends were 2 bases for V and 11 bases for J; bases not matched to a gene: 9. CDR1 and CDR2 (germline): KGHDR, SFDVKD. Written as DNA, the CDR3 is TGTGCCACCAGTGATTACGGACAGGACAATGAGCAGTATTTT. This sequence encodes CATSDYGQDNEQYF.

The J gene is TRBJ1-2, the V gene TRBV24-1; tentatively, D is TRBD1 (5 bases). Germline values: CDR1 KGHDR, CDR2 SFDVKD. The CDR3 is 16 amino acids. The V end lost 0 bases, the J end lost 8 bases, and 18 bases lay between the germline ends. The CDR3 coding sequence is TGTGCCACCAGTGATTTGCACCTCAGAGCAGGGAGAGGCTACACCTTC. Translation gives CATSDLHLRAGRGYTF.

V and J are TRBV9 and TRBJ1-1; TRBD1 matches 7 bases. CDR3 length: 14 residues. After removal of 5 bases from V and 4 bases from J, the junction contained 8 bases not matched to a gene. From germline, CDR1 is SGDLS and CDR2 YYNGEE. For the CDR3, the DNA is TGTGCCAGCAGTGCCCCCGGGACAGCCACTGAAGCTTTCTTT. This translates into CASSAPGTATEAFF. The whole variable domain, remainder taken from reference TRBV9 and TRBJ1-1, is DSGVTQTPKHLITATGQRVTLRCSPRSGDLSVYWYQQSLDQGLQFLIQYYNGEERAKGNILERFSAQQFPDLHSELNLSSLELGDSALYFCASSAPGTATEAFFGQGTRLTVV.

This clonotype was counted a single time. At one end the junction does not follow the germline gene, possibly because of a read error. This chain connects TRBV12-3 or TRBV12-4 to TRBJ2-1; the match to TRBD2 covers 12 bases. The CDR3 contains 15 residues. The CDR3 region is CASSPSGGASDEQSF. The CDR3 DNA follows: TGTGCCAGCAGTCCTAGCGGGGGGGCTTCGGATGAGCAGTCCTTC.

The V gene is TRBV7-2, the J gene TRBJ2-3; 7 nucleotides match TRBD2. The CDR3 consists of 12 residues. The trim removed 6 bases at V and 13 bases at J, leaving 10 bases unmatched. Germline values: CDR1 SGHTA, CDR2 FQGNSA. CDR3 coding DNA: TGTGCCAGCAGTTCTATCGCGGGAGTCAAGTATTTT. This gives the protein CASSSIAGVKYF.

This clonotype was recorded many times. This chain uses TRBV7-2 with TRBJ2-5; TRBD1 might be the D (6 bases). V lost 2 bases and J 5 bases, leaving 24 bases between the germline ends. The CDR3 is 18 amino acids. Germline CDR1 and CDR2: SGHTA and FQGNSA. CDR3 in DNA: TGTGCCAGCAGCTTATTGTTACGGTTAGAAGGGGGTGGGGAGACCCAGTACTTC. Its protein product is CASSLLLRLEGGGETQYF.

This clonotype appeared many times. The chain has TRBV2 and TRBJ1-6; D gene unclear. The V end was cut by 8 bases, the J end by 5 bases, with 10 bases between. The length of the CDR3 is 13 residues. Germline loops: CDR1 SNHLY, CDR2 FYNNEI. The CDR3 sequence is CASARANNSPLHF. The DNA for the CDR3 is TGTGCCAGCGCCCGGGCCAATAATTCACCCCTCCACTTT.

In its sample, this clonotype was seen a few times. An end of the junction differs from the germline gene, which may be a read error. The chain recombines TRBV10-2 with TRBJ1-4; TRBD1 is a possible D gene (5 bases). The CDR3 runs 16 residues. Germline CDR1 and CDR2: WSHSY and SAAADI. CDR3 protein: CASRPTGPVANEKLFF. The DNA of the CDR3 is TGTGCCAGCAGACCTACAGGACCTGTTGCTAATGAAAAACTGTTTTTT.

This clonotype has at least ten counts. The chain carries TRBV20-1 and TRBJ2-7, with D perhaps matching TRBD1 (6 bases). The CDR3 has 13 amino acids. Per the germline V gene, CDR1 is DFQATT and CDR2 is SNEGSKA (reference sequence). The V and J ends lost 6 bases and 2 bases respectively, with 14 bases between them. The DNA of the CDR3 is TGCAGTGCCTTTCAGACAGGTGCCTACGAGCAGTACTTC. Residues: CSAFQTGAYEQYF.

This clonotype has at least ten counts. The V and J genes are TRBV5-1 and TRBJ2-2; D not resolved. In germline, CDR1 is SGHRS, CDR2 YFSETQ. There are 14 residues in the CDR3. The ends were cut back, 0 bases at V and 2 bases at J, with 5 bases in the middle. CDR3 in amino acids: CASSLETNTGELFF. The CDR3 DNA follows: TGCGCCAGCAGCTTGGAGACCAACACCGGGGAGCTGTTTTTT. Together with reference TRBV5-1 and TRBJ2-2, the CDR3 gives the full variable domain: KAGVTQTPRYLIKTRGQQVTLSCSPISGHRSVSWYQQTPGQGLQFLFEYFSETQRNKGNFPGRFSGRQFSNSRSEMNVSTLELGDSALYLCASSLETNTGELFFGEGSRLTVL.

The rearrangement uses TRBV7-9 and TRBJ2-7; D remains unclear. This CDR3 spans 15 amino acids. V was trimmed by 4 bases and J by 0 bases, leaving 13 bases between them. The germline V gene encodes CDR1 SEHNR and CDR2 FQNEAQ (reference sequence). The CDR3 DNA follows: TGTGCCAGCAGCTCTGTGGGGAAAAGCTCCTACGAGCAGTACTTC. It encodes CASSSVGKSSYEQYF.

This clonotype came up a few times. The chain links TRBV7-9 to TRBJ2-7, with TRBD1 identical over 10 bases. The CDR3 runs 15 residues. Germline CDR1 is SEHNR and CDR2 is FQNEAQ (reference sequence). After removal of 4 bases from V and 2 bases from J, the junction contained 5 bases not matched to a gene. CDR3 residues: CASSSRDRGAYEQYF. In nucleotides, the CDR3 is TGTGCCAGCAGCTCTAGGGACAGGGGAGCCTACGAGCAGTACTTC.

The CDR3 spells CASSLIFSPLHF. CDR3 bases: TGTGCCAGCAGCTTGATTTTTTCACCCCTCCACTTT. The gene calls are TRBV5-6 and TRBJ1-6, with D unresolved. The CDR3 runs 12 residues. CDR1 SGHDT and CDR2 YYEEEE come from the germline V gene. V was pared by 1 base and J by 9 bases, with 5 bases between.

The chain is built from TRBV3-1 and TRBJ1-3; D is ambiguous. This CDR3 contains 15 residues. The V end lost 1 base, the J end lost 0 bases, and 7 bases lay between the germline ends. Germline V gives CDR1 LGHDT, CDR2 YNNKEL (reference sequence). CDR3 DNA sequence: TGTGCCAGCAGCCAAGGGTGGAGCTCTGGAAACACCATATATTTT. This translates into CASSQGWSSGNTIYF.

The J gene is TRBJ2-5, the V gene TRBV20-1; D gene ambiguous. CDR1 and CDR2 from the germline V gene are DFQATT and SNEGSKA (reference sequence). V lost 1 base and J lost 4, with 10 bases in between. CDR3 length: 13 residues. CDR3: CSARGGSGETQYF. The DNA for the CDR3 is TGCAGTGCTAGAGGGGGATCGGGAGAGACCCAGTACTTC.

The chain joins TRBV10-3 to TRBJ2-7; TRBD2 agrees at 11 bases. CDR3 size: 14 residues. CDR1 and CDR2 from the germline V gene are ENHRY and SYGVKD. The V gene end was trimmed by 4 bases and the J gene end by 6 bases; junction bases not matched to a gene: 5. The CDR3 DNA reads as TGTGCCATCAGTGGTAGCGGGGGGGCCGGCGAGCAGTACTTC. Translation gives CAISGSGGAGEQYF.

A word on this clonotype: This may stem from a read error, because a much larger clone lies one nucleotide away. CDR3 sequence (DNA): TGTGCCAGCAGCTTACTTACAAGGCGGACTGAAGCTTTCTTT. It encodes CASSLLTRRTEAFF. This chain connects TRBV7-2 to TRBJ1-1; D is ambiguous. V was clipped by 2 bases and J by 5 bases, with 12 bases between them. CDR1 and CDR2 from the germline V gene are SGHTA and FQGNSA. The CDR3 extends over 14 amino acids.